One sample yielded the 28 T cell receptor beta chains listed below, sequenced in a study of radiation and T cells in renal cell carcinoma. Treatment defined: 15 Gy SBRT to primary tumor, nephrectomy 4 weeks later. Assay: immunoSEQ multiplex PCR; the TCRdb copy retains only in-frame clones and omits some. The repertoire includes around 21,000 clones, about 51% of them detected once, and more than 15% sits in the top ten. The source was tumor tissue, collected from a patient whose treatment included radiotherapy and nephrectomy. These TCRs come from a woman aged 45 to 65 with renal cell carcinoma.

This clone was seen a few times. The genes are TRBV4-1 and TRBJ1-1, with a tentative D call TRBD1 (5 bases). The CDR3 runs 15 residues. In germline, CDR1 is MGHRA, CDR2 YSYEKL. V was clipped by 3 bases and J by 5 bases, with 16 bases between them. The CDR3 region has the DNA TGCGCCAGCAGCCACCCGGGGGAACGGTGGACTGAAGCTTTCTTT. This codes for CASSHPGERWTEAFF.

V usage is TRBV9 and J usage is TRBJ2-5; D gene unclear. CDR3 length: 14 amino acids. CDR1 is SGDLS, CDR2 YYNGEE, per germline. Between the trimmed V and J ends, which lost 2 bases and 2 bases, there was a span of 10 bases. CDR3 coding DNA: TGTGCCAGCAGCGTGTTCGGTTGGCAAGAGACCCAGTACTTC. Translated, it gives CASSVFGWQETQYF.

This clone was picked up many times. The rearrangement uses TRBV6-6 and TRBJ2-1; weak D call: TRBD1 (6 bases). V was shortened by 5 bases and J by 3 bases, with 11 bases between the two germline ends. The germline gives CDR1 MNHNY, CDR2 SVGAGI (reference sequence). This CDR3 is 14 amino acids long. The CDR3 region has the DNA TGTGCCAGCAGTACAGGGCTAGACTACAATGAGCAGTTCTTC. It encodes CASSTGLDYNEQFF.

In this sample, this clone turned up a few times. The V call is TRBV12-5, the J call TRBJ2-2; 8 nucleotides agree with TRBD2. With V trimmed by 7 bases and J by 6 bases, 13 bases remained unmatched. This CDR3 is 16 amino acids long. Germline V lookup: CDR1 LGHNT, CDR2 FRNRAP. CDR3 loop: CASARTGQAGAGELFF. Here the CDR3 DNA reads TGTGCTAGTGCCAGGACTGGCCAAGCGGGGGCCGGGGAGCTGTTTTTT.

This rearrangement joins TRBV5-6 to TRBJ2-1; TRBD2 aligns across 8 bases. V gave up 4 bases and J gave up 0 bases; unmatched junction bases: 3. CDR3 length: 15 residues. Germline V gene data show CDR1 as SGHDT and CDR2 as YYEEEE. The CDR3 protein is CASSQSGSSYNEQFF. The CDR3 nucleotides are TGTGCCAGCAGCCAGAGCGGGAGCTCCTACAATGAGCAGTTCTTC.

The genes are TRBV9 and TRBJ1-1; D remains unclear. Per the germline V gene, CDR1 is SGDLS and CDR2 is YYNGEE. The CDR3 runs to 13 residues. V lost 4 bases to trimming and J lost 4 bases, with 11 bases between them. The CDR3: CASSISAGTEAFF. The CDR3 DNA is TGTGCCAGCAGCATTTCCGCCGGCACTGAAGCTTTCTTT.

The chain links TRBV29-1 to TRBJ2-7; a possible D gene is TRBD2 (6 bases). The V gene lost 3 bases and the J gene lost 4 bases, with 10 bases spanning the gap. The germline gives CDR1 SQVTM, CDR2 ANQGSEA. CDR3 length: 12 amino acids. CDR3 bases: TGCAGCGTTGAGGGAGGTGGGTACGAGCAGTACTTC. Protein sequence: CSVEGGGYEQYF.

This clone has a handful of counts. V usage is TRBV4-1 and J usage is TRBJ1-1; a weak D match, TRBD1 (6 bases). The CDR3 length is 15 residues. Deletions cut 3 bases from V and 4 bases from J, with 15 bases between. The germline V gene has CDR1 MGHRA and CDR2 YSYEKL. CDR3 nucleotide sequence: TGCGCCAGCAGCCATGAAGGGGGGATGATCACTGAAGCTTTCTTT. Amino acids: CASSHEGGMITEAFF.

The chain couples TRBV4-3 to TRBJ2-3; maybe TRBD2 (5 bases). The germline gives CDR1 LGHNA, CDR2 YSLEER. The CDR3 spans 17 residues. V was shortened by 0 bases and J by 0 bases, with 13 bases between the two germline ends. This CDR3 is CASSQDTWETSTDTQYF. CDR3 in DNA: TGCGCCAGCAGCCAAGATACTTGGGAGACTAGCACAGATACGCAGTATTTT.

This rearrangement joins TRBV2 to TRBJ1-1; a possible D gene is TRBD1 (6 bases). The CDR3 extends over 17 amino acids. Trimming removed 5 bases at V and 1 base at J, with 20 bases between. Per the germline V gene, CDR1 is SNHLY and CDR2 is FYNNEI. The chain's CDR3 is CASSPNPPVTGNTEAFF. The CDR3 nucleotides read TGTGCCAGCAGTCCAAACCCTCCCGTGACAGGGAACACTGAAGCTTTCTTT.

This sequence joins TRBV7-2 and TRBJ2-1, with 10 positions matching TRBD2. Germline values: CDR1 SGHTA, CDR2 FQGNSA. Germline trimming cut 6 bases from V and 4 bases from J; bases unmatched to any gene: 6. CDR3 length: 15 amino acids. CDR3 nucleotide sequence: TGTGCCAGCAGTCGCCTAGCGGGGGAATACAATGAGCAGTTCTTC. It translates to CASSRLAGEYNEQFF.

This clone came up a few times. V and J are TRBV19 and TRBJ1-5; D is undetermined. The germline V and J ends were trimmed by 3 bases and 1 base, with 10 bases remaining between them. The CDR3 loop spans 15 amino acids. CDR1 is LNHDA and CDR2 is SQIVND in the germline V gene (reference sequence). Written as DNA, the CDR3 is TGTGCCAGTAGTATCCAGGAACGGAGCAATCAGCCCCAGCATTTT. Its protein is CASSIQERSNQPQHF. Based on the CDR3 plus reference TRBV19 and TRBJ1-5, the full variable domain is DGGITQSPKYLFRKEGQNVTLSCEQNLNHDAMYWYRQDPGQGLRLIYYSQIVNDFQKGDIAEGYSVSREKKESFPLTVTSAQKNPTAFYLCASSIQERSNQPQHFGDGTRLSIL.

This clone has just a few counts. V usage is TRBV10-3 and J usage is TRBJ1-1, with D possibly matching TRBD1 (6 bases). Germline V gene lookup returns CDR1 ENHRY and CDR2 SYGVKD. The V end was cut by 4 bases, the J end by 7 bases, with 19 bases between. This CDR3 is 15 amino acids long. CDR3 sequence (DNA): TGTGCCATCAGTGGTGATACAGGGTCGGGGCTTGAAGCTTTCTTT. Amino acid sequence: CAISGDTGSGLEAFF.

The chain links TRBV4-3 to TRBJ1-2; D unclear. The CDR3 is 13 residues long. Germline V gene sequence: CDR1 LGHNA, CDR2 YSLEER. V was shortened by 4 bases and J by 5 bases, with 11 bases between the two germline ends. CDR3 nucleotide sequence: TGCGCCAGCAGCCCCTACGTGGCTTATGGCTACACCTTC. This sequence encodes CASSPYVAYGYTF.

The rearrangement joins TRBV29-1 to TRBJ2-7, with D possibly called TRBD1 or TRBD2 (5 bases each). The germline CDR1 and CDR2 sequences are SQVTM and ANQGSEA. The CDR3 length is 12 residues. V dropped 7 bases and J dropped 5 bases, with 15 bases sitting between them. The CDR3 bases are TGCAGCGCGGGGCAGGGTGCCAACGAGCAGTACTTC. Encoded protein: CSAGQGANEQYF.

This clone was observed a few times. V usage is TRBV6-5 and J usage is TRBJ2-7, with no clear D. The germline gives CDR1 MNHEY, CDR2 SVGAGI. The ends were cut back, 1 base at V and 6 bases at J, with 4 bases in the middle. This CDR3 has 11 residues. The CDR3 region is CASSYLSEQYF. In DNA form, the CDR3 reads TGTGCCAGCAGTTACTTATCCGAGCAGTACTTC.

This clone occurred many times. The rearrangement joins TRBV11-2 to TRBJ1-2; possibly TRBD1 for D (6 bases). The CDR3 totals 17 residues. Germline V gives CDR1 SGHAT, CDR2 FQNNGV. Between the trimmed V and J ends, which lost 0 bases and 0 bases, there was a span of 14 bases. The CDR3 DNA reads as TGTGCCAGCAGCTTAGATTTCCGGGACACTCCTAACTATGGCTACACCTTC. This sequence encodes CASSLDFRDTPNYGYTF.

The chain joins TRBV15 to TRBJ2-5; 7 nucleotides line up with TRBD2. CDR1 is LNHNV, CDR2 YYDKDF, per germline (reference sequence). V gave up 0 bases and J gave up 9 bases; unmatched junction bases: 22. The CDR3 loop spans 19 amino acids. The CDR3 protein is CATSREGLQSSGSRAAQYF. As DNA, the CDR3 is TGTGCCACCAGCAGAGAGGGACTACAGTCATCGGGTTCGCGAGCGGCCCAGTACTTC.

The chain employs TRBV6-1 and TRBJ1-6, with 9 positions matching TRBD1. This CDR3 has 17 amino acids. Germline CDR1 is MNHNS and CDR2 is SASEGT. Trimming removed 4 bases from V and 9 bases from J; junction bases left unmatched: 13. The CDR3 DNA is TGTGCCAGCAGTGCCCTATTTGACAGGGGGAACGGTTCACCCCTCCACTTT. It is translated as CASSALFDRGNGSPLHF.

The J gene is TRBJ1-6, the V gene TRBV19; D not certain. Germline values: CDR1 LNHDA, CDR2 SQIVND (reference sequence). Deletions cut 4 bases from V and 7 bases from J, with 14 bases between. The CDR3 is 15 residues long. The DNA of the CDR3 is TGTGCCAGTAGTACCTCGGTGGCTAGGAATTCACCCCTCCACTTT. Residues: CASSTSVARNSPLHF.

This clone was recorded many times. The chain carries TRBV6-1 and TRBJ1-2, with a tentative D call TRBD1 (5 bases). Germline V gene data show CDR1 as MNHNS and CDR2 as SASEGT. The CDR3 covers 15 residues. Trimming stripped 11 bases from V and 4 bases from J, with 23 bases between. The CDR3 sequence: CALQRLPGTSYGYTF. Here the CDR3 DNA reads TGTGCCCTACAAAGACTTCCCGGGACTAGCTATGGCTACACCTTC.

The chain combines TRBV19 with TRBJ2-7; 7 bases match TRBD2. The CDR3 contains 14 residues. Germline V gene lookup returns CDR1 LNHDA and CDR2 SQIVND (reference sequence). Trimming removed 3 bases from V and 1 base from J; junction bases left unmatched: 3. Here the CDR3 DNA reads TGTGCCAGTAGTATTGCAGCGGGATCCTACGAGCAGTACTTC. Translated, it gives CASSIAAGSYEQYF. The variable domain in full, with the rest retrieved from reference TRBV19 and TRBJ2-7, is DGGITQSPKYLFRKEGQNVTLSCEQNLNHDAMYWYRQDPGQGLRLIYYSQIVNDFQKGDIAEGYSVSREKKESFPLTVTSAQKNPTAFYLCASSIAAGSYEQYFGPGTRLTVT.

This chain uses TRBV7-2 with TRBJ1-6; the D is unclear. The germline V gene has CDR1 SGHTA and CDR2 FQGNSA. The germline V and J ends were trimmed by 3 bases and 7 bases, with 7 bases remaining between them. The CDR3 is 13 amino acids. CDR3 nucleotides: TGTGCCAGCAGCTTGGACCTAAATTCACCCCTCCACTTT. Protein sequence: CASSLDLNSPLHF.

This rearrangement joins TRBV7-6 to TRBJ2-7, with TRBD1 matching 9 bases. CDR1 is SGHVS and CDR2 is FNYEAQ in the germline V gene. This CDR3 spans 14 amino acids. Unmatched junction bases numbered 7, after V lost 5 bases and J lost 5 bases. The CDR3, as DNA: TGTGCCAGCAGCCAAGGGGGACAGGGAAACGAGCAGTACTTC. This encodes CASSQGGQGNEQYF.

This clone appeared a single time. The chain employs TRBV4-3 and TRBJ2-2, with 7 bases that match TRBD1. CDR3 length: 18 residues. V lost 4 bases and J lost 1; bases outside the gene matches: 12. In germline, CDR1 is LGHNA, CDR2 YSLEER. This chain's CDR3 is CASSPRYRGTGNTGELFF. DNA for the CDR3: TGCGCCAGCAGCCCCCGGTACAGGGGTACCGGGAACACCGGGGAGCTGTTTTTT.

This clone was seen more than once but under ten times. The chain links TRBV19 to TRBJ1-1, with D perhaps matching TRBD1 (6 bases). V lost 1 base, J lost 5 bases, and 14 bases lay in between. In germline, CDR1 is LNHDA, CDR2 SQIVND (reference sequence). The CDR3 runs 15 residues. The CDR3 DNA is TGTGCCAGTAGTATAGTCTTGGGGGGCGGAACTGAAGCTTTCTTT. This gives the protein CASSIVLGGGTEAFF.

A note on this clone: One end of the junction is discordant with germline, which a read error may explain. The CDR3 loop reads CASSQDRVNQPQHF. The CDR3, as DNA: TGCGCCAGCAGCCAAGACCGGGTAAATCAGCCCCAGCATTTT. The chain recombines TRBV5-5 with TRBJ1-5, with no clear D. The CDR3 is made up of 14 amino acids. Germline V gene data show CDR1 as SGHKS and CDR2 as YYEKEE (reference sequence).

The CDR3 DNA sequence: TGCGCCAGCAGCGGGACTAGCGGGGGGTACTCACCGTTCGATGAGCAGTTCTTC. Translated: CASSGTSGGYSPFDEQFF. This chain joins TRBV5-1 and TRBJ2-1; 15 bases align to TRBD2. CDR1 is SGHRS and CDR2 is YFSETQ in the germline V gene. This CDR3 region has 18 residues. Trimming removed 4 bases from V and 8 bases from J; junction bases left unmatched: 13.